This TCR beta chain was documented in a study of cytomegalovirus exposure and HLA in healthy donors (dated 2017 in TCRdb). A note on the overall study: In an earlier analysis of fewer than 750 of the donors, around 290 Gb of sequence data and 90 million to 130 million unique TCR beta sequences from 150 million to 200 million T cells were reported. An early release covering about 600 HLA-typed donors comprised approximately 290 gigabases of sequencing data and approximately 85 million unique TCR sequences. Of the roughly 390 genotyped donors, around 81% fell in the genetic ancestry cluster associated with self-reported Caucasian donors. The aim of the study was to test whether cataloging public T cell receptors could identify signatures of past pathogen exposure. Using immunosequencing, the study profiled T cell repertoires from around 670 subjects and related those repertoires to cytomegalovirus serostatus. In addition to the first cohort of 666 subjects, a separate validation cohort of over 90 different subjects was used. The study combined high-throughput TCR immunosequencing, statistical association of individual TCRs with disease status, and machine learning to predict cytomegalovirus infection status. A later analysis re-analyzed previously published TCR beta repertoires from hundreds of donors and added high-resolution HLA genotyping to study TCR occurrence patterns. The later analysis used no new phenotypic data to find candidate immune exposures, relying instead on TCR beta sequences and their occurrence across donors. An earlier analysis of 450 to 750 of the donors used high-throughput TCR beta sequencing to judge whether each TCR beta V gene segment behaved as functional or pseudogenic. Donor age, sex, ethnicity and CMV serostatus were compiled together with the repertoire data. A later genetic analysis used genome-wide SNP genotypes for about 60% of the roughly 670 donors, treating that subset as a discovery cohort. Every discovery cohort repertoire had been produced on one sequencing platform. Both class I and class II loci were covered by HLA typing, at four-digit resolution. The number of typed donors differed by locus: roughly 629-640 for A, B, C, DRB1 and DQB1; 500 to 550 for DQA1; around 580 for DPA1; and around 450 for DPB1. Roughly 5 DR-DQ haplotypes were treated as single units for association and clustering because of strong linkage in the cohort. Among around 400 genotyped donors of the cohort, an average of around 250,000 unique TCR beta nucleotide sequences was sequenced per donor, of which roughly 18% were non-productive. Overall study results and their limits: Because HLA typing was missing for some donors at each locus, association tests included only the typed subset. Because counts were too low, seventeen rarely observed V segments, including chromosome 9 orphons, were left out of the earlier analysis of approximately 500 of the donors. In the study, about 150 TCR beta chains were listed as associated with cytomegalovirus. Strong co-occurrence of HLA alleles, especially DR and DQ, made assigning TCR associations to individual alleles difficult. A further reported finding was that TCR beta sequences accurately predicted the HLA-A and HLA-B alleles for most subjects in the first cohort. A later analysis found that HLA-associated TCR beta chains were more clonally expanded and had lower generation probabilities than equally common non-associated chains. A few of the identified cytomegalovirus-associated TCR beta chains were confirmed in vitro to be specific for cytomegalovirus antigens. At a false discovery rate of 0.05, a later analysis linked around 15,000 TCR beta sequences to specific HLA alleles. Because the 87-base-pair reads could not distinguish some IMGT-functional V segments, including TRBV6-2 and TRBV6-3, those segments were excluded. A later analysis reported that several top co-occurrence clusters appeared linked to parvovirus B19, influenza, CMV and Epstein-Barr virus. Most TCR sequences were observed very rarely across donors, whereas some public TCRs were present in many individuals. Only TCR beta chains were sequenced in this cohort, and the absence of alpha or paired-chain data limited detectable features. Correlated functional status among segregating V segments might be attributable to linkage disequilibrium, but an unknown experimental factor could not be ruled out. The presence/absence analyses assumed that sequencing depth was roughly uniform across donors, and that assumption may not be true. The classifier was reported to diagnose cytomegalovirus status with high specificity and sensitivity in both the original and validation cohorts. A later analysis found that TCR association rates varied across HLA loci, with DRB1 alleles showing the most associated TCRs and HLA-C alleles the fewest. In an earlier analysis of 587 of the donors, most TCR beta V segments were observed in productive rearrangements about 87% or about 30% of the time, broadly matching IMGT annotations. According to a later analysis, most CMV-associated TCR beta chains appeared to be HLA-restricted, and the HLA associations seemed to be driven largely by CMV exposure. CMV serostatus was the only immune exposure information available for the cohort. The authors suggested that the approach could potentially be extended to other disease states and immunological phenotypes. V-gene and J-gene trimming of TCR beta chains was associated with a missense DCLRE1C variant in a later genetic analysis, and the association was replicated in an independent cohort. A cluster of highly shared sequence variants was judged likely to be a technical artifact of the sequencing pipeline. In a later genetic analysis, fewer N-insertions in productive TCRs were reported among donors in an Asian-associated ancestry cluster than the roughly 700-donor mean.

V sheds 6 bases and J sheds 7 bases, leaving 15 bases between their ends. The CDR3, from cysteine to phenylalanine, totals 13 residues. CDR3 DNA is the only sequence kept; it has 39 bases, read in frame from the first base. The germline V gene (reference sequence) sets CDR1 to MNHEY and CDR2 to SMNVEV. The library was obtained by the immunoSEQ multiplex PCR assay. The multiplex PCR relied on a mix of 60 forward primers for TCR Vbeta segments and 13 reverse primers for TCR Jbeta segments. A multiplex PCR assay on genomic DNA amplified the CDR3 region of rearranged TCR beta genes. The amplified TCR beta libraries were sequenced on the Illumina HiSeq System as 87-base-pair reads. On the authors' methods: Across the roughly 600 repertoires, a later analysis counted 60 million to 90 million unique TCR beta chains, 9 million to 14 million of which were shared by at least two donors. To remove PCR and sequencing errors, raw reads were error-corrected and collapsed into unique sequences using a nearest-neighbor algorithm that merged closely related sequences. V, D and J gene segments were assigned by aligning CDR3 sequences to IMGT reference sequences. For a sequence to be retained, a match of at least six nucleotides to both a V gene segment and a J gene segment was required. A rearrangement was called productive if the CDR3 had no stop codons and remained in frame with V and J, and every other rearrangement was called non-productive. Following IMGT convention, CDR3 was defined as the stretch from the second conserved V-encoded cysteine to the conserved J-encoded phenylalanine. Sequences without an unambiguous match to a single V gene segment were excluded from the earlier analysis of about 600 of the donors. In an earlier analysis of approximately 590 of the donors, a V segment was called functional when productive rearrangements were above 56.7%, and segregating when the standard deviation between donors exceeded 5%. A statistical classification framework was built to diagnose cytomegalovirus status from the catalog of TCR beta chain sequences. In a later analysis, V and J genes were assigned by comparing TCR nucleotide sequences against IMGT/GENE-DB human TR gene sequences. In a later analysis, CDR3 sequences and most-parsimonious VDJ recombination scenarios were assigned using the TCRdist pipeline. In a later analysis, each TCR beta chain was defined by its CDR3 amino acid sequence together with its V-gene family, and reads without a unique V-gene family were excluded. As a way to deal with suspected cross-contamination and a sequencing artifact, a later analysis dropped roughly 620 nucleotide sequences that were highly shared and had low generation probability. In a later analysis, a clonal expansion index for each public chain was calculated from normalized within-repertoire ranks of inferred template counts. Generation probabilities in a later analysis came from a VDJ recombination model fitted to out-of-frame rearrangements, and those results were checked against IGoR. Hypergeometric tests were used in a later analysis to score TCR-TCR, TCR-HLA and TCR-CMV co-occurrence, with a repertoire-size bias correction applied to the TCR pairs. To estimate false discovery rates, a later analysis permuted the HLA or CMV assignments 20 times. A later analysis grouped co-occurring TCRs with DBSCAN, adding TCRdist sequence similarity when clustering within HLA-allele-positive subsets. Repertoires with fewer than 30,000 or more than 120,000 public chains were left out of co-occurrence clustering, as were five repertoires with anomalous nucleotide sharing. The immuneACCESS repertoire file appears here via TCRdb, limited to in-frame rearrangements. These files lack a portion of the clones; in checked studies, under half of the deficit traces to unresolved V genes, and the cause of the others is not known. For V, J and clone size, that table is used; D and trimming come from the DNA. This sample's table carries just over 200,000 clones. The ten largest clones capture 1.1% of the sample.

Of note for this clone: What this receptor recognizes is not known.

In total, around 600 healthy bone marrow donors made up the cohort. All cohort members were sampled while nominally healthy, although unrecorded immune exposures were likely present. The donor tested CMV seropositive and was one of the 289 seropositive cohort members. Each donor provided a peripheral blood sample, and peripheral blood mononuclear cells were used for TCR beta sequencing. The Qiagen DNeasy Blood Extraction Kit was used to extract genomic DNA from the blood cell samples. Material for sequencing was PBMCs. This sequence uses TRBV27 and TRBJ1-2; the D gene is perhaps TRBD1, on 5 matching bases. The TCR comes from a girl aged 2 to 10 in good health and CMV-seropositive. The CDR3 protein sequence reads: CASSTDWTTGYTF. The base sequence is TGTGCCAGCAGCACGGATTGGACAACTGGCTACACCTTC.